This T cell receptor (beta chain) came from a study of T-cell memory formation after mild COVID-19. The J segment lost 0 bases and the V segment lost 4 bases, leaving 12 bases of the junction unmatched. Germline CDR1 SGHRS, CDR2 YFSETQ. The CDR3 covers 18 residues. TCR alpha and TCR beta cDNA libraries carrying sample barcodes and UMIs were produced by 5'RACE using constant-segment primers. TCRdb re-derived calls from the 5' RACE reads in MiXCR, one entry per CDR3 protein. The top ten clones hold 21% of a sample with over 300,000 distinct CDR3 sequences, 20% to 25% of them seen once. Sequencing used PBMCs or a T cell subset sorted from them (not recorded which). The sequence was collected from a man between 18 and 29 years old who had mild COVID-19 (a few samples of this study predate the infection). Cell type and time point are not known. This chain uses TRBV5-1 with TRBJ2-5; 10 bases map to TRBD2. The CDR3 protein is CASSTWSSGGPYQETQYF. The CDR3 region has the DNA TGCGCCAGCAGCACATGGTCTAGCGGGGGCCCGTACCAAGAGACCCAGTACTTC.